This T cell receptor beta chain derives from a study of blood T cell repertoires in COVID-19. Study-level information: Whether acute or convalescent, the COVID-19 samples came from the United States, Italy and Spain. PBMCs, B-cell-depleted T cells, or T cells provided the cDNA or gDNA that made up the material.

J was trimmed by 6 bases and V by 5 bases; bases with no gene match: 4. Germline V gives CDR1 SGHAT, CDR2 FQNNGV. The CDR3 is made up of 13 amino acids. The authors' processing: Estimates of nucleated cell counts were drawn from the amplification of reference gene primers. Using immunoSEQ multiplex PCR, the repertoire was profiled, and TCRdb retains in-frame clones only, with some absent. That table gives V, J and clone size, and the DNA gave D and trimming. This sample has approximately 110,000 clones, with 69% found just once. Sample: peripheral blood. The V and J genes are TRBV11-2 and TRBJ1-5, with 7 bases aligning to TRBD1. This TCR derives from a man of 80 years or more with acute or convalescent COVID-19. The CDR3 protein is CASSQGTVQPQHF. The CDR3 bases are TGTGCCAGCAGCCAAGGGACAGTTCAGCCCCAGCATTTT.